The clone carrying this TCR beta chain showed up just once. Libraries were prepared by immunoSEQ multiplex PCR; TCRdb keeps only in-frame clonotypes and omits some of them. The sample records 130,000 to 150,000 clones, 84% being singletons. Participants classified as exposed had met a COVID-19 case within 2 weeks before study entry. This sample was taken from a study of blood T cell repertoires in COVID-19. Study in general: Samples taken during acute and convalescent COVID-19 were collected in the United States, Italy and Spain. T cells, B-cell-depleted T cells, or PBMCs provided the cDNA or gDNA that served as material.

This CDR3 region has 17 residues. Germline V gives CDR1 SGHRS, CDR2 YFSETQ. V was pared by 0 bases and J by 1 base, with 16 bases between. The sample consisted of PBMCs or T cells enriched from blood (not recorded which). The receptor's source is a woman between 50 and 59 years old who had been exposed to COVID-19. The rearrangement uses TRBV5-1 and TRBJ1-1; D perhaps matches TRBD1 (5 bases). CDR3 bases: TGCGCCAGCAGCTTGGGACCCCGGGGACTACCGAACACTGAAGCTTTCTTT. It specifies CASSLGPRGLPNTEAFF.